Below, 30 T cell receptor beta chains from the same sample are listed, as sequenced in a study of cytomegalovirus exposure and HLA in healthy donors. PCR involved 60 Vbeta and 13 Jbeta primers. Generated by immunoSEQ multiplex PCR, the TCRdb table keeps only in-frame clones and is missing some. The data hold under 200,000 clones, with over 80% observed a single time. What was sequenced was PBMCs. The receptors stem from a human donor in good health.

The CDR3 loop is CASSPVGAGEQYF. The CDR3 coding sequence is TGTGCCAGCTCACCGGTAGGAGCTGGCGAGCAGTACTTC. The V gene is TRBV18, the J gene TRBJ2-7; D uncertain. The CDR3 extends over 13 amino acids. CDR1 and CDR2 (germline): KGHSH, LQKENI. Trimming removed 3 bases from V and 6 bases from J, with 12 bases in between.

The chain is built from TRBV4-1 and TRBJ2-1; TRBD2 agrees at 10 bases. Trimming took 3 bases from V and 3 from J; bases not matched to a gene: 8. Germline V lookup: CDR1 MGHRA, CDR2 YSYEKL. CDR3 size: 17 residues. CDR3: CASSHPRVAGGYNEQFF. The CDR3 coding sequence is TGCGCCAGCAGCCACCCAAGAGTAGCGGGGGGCTACAATGAGCAGTTCTTC.

The rearrangement uses TRBV6-1 and TRBJ2-5; possible D gene TRBD2, 7 bases. Germline V gene sequence: CDR1 MNHNS, CDR2 SASEGT. Trimming removed 4 bases from V and 2 bases from J, with 17 bases in between. The CDR3 is made up of 16 amino acids. Here the CDR3 DNA reads TGTGCCAGCAGTGGGGGGGGGACACCTAGACAAGAGACCCAGTACTTC. It codes for CASSGGGTPRQETQYF.

This chain uses TRBV19 with TRBJ2-7; TRBD1 matches 7 bases. The CDR3 has 13 amino acids. With V trimmed by 5 bases and J by 1 base, 2 bases remained unmatched. Germline CDR1 reads LNHDA; CDR2 reads SQIVND (reference sequence). The CDR3 sequence: CASSRDRSYEQYF. The CDR3 DNA reads TGTGCCAGTAGTCGGGACAGATCCTACGAGCAGTACTTC.

The V gene is TRBV10-1, the J gene TRBJ2-1, with 14 positions matching TRBD2. The germline V gene encodes CDR1 WNHNN and CDR2 SYGVQD (reference sequence). V shed 6 bases, J shed 9 bases, and the junction held 7 bases outside the gene matches. The length of the CDR3 is 15 residues. In DNA form, the CDR3 reads TGCGCCAGCAGCCTGACTAGCGGGGGGGCCGGTGAGCAGTTCTTC. This codes for CASSLTSGGAGEQFF.

This chain uses TRBV4-3 with TRBJ1-4; D remains ambiguous. The V gene lost 0 bases and the J gene lost 0 bases, with 11 bases spanning the gap. Germline assignment: CDR1 LGHNA and CDR2 YSLEER. The CDR3 extends over 17 amino acids. In DNA form, the CDR3 reads TGCGCCAGCAGCCAAGATCGAGTGCCTCCAACTAATGAAAAACTGTTTTTT. The encoded protein is CASSQDRVPPTNEKLFF.

The chain links TRBV19 to TRBJ1-5; a weak D match, TRBD1 (5 bases). Trimming shortened V by 2 bases and J by 6 bases, and 14 bases separated the two germline ends. Germline V gene data show CDR1 as LNHDA and CDR2 as SQIVND (reference sequence). CDR3 length: 15 amino acids. As DNA, the CDR3 is TGTGCCAGTAGTATAATCCCCCCAGGGCGTCAGCCCCAGCATTTT. Residues: CASSIIPPGRQPQHF.

A word on this clone: No conserved phenylalanine or tryptophan ends this CDR3, so it is likely a read error. The limits of the CDR3 on the DNA are not certain, so only TCRdb's listed CDR3 is given. The genes are TRBV18 and TRBJ1-1. The CDR3 comprises 10 residues, both ends counted. The germline V gene has CDR1 KGHSH and CDR2 LQKENI. The chain's CDR3 is CASSPYRTSR.

The CDR3 loop is CASSGDSYEQYF. The DNA for the CDR3 is TGTGCCAGTAGCGGGGACTCCTACGAGCAGTACTTC. V gene TRBV19 combines with J gene TRBJ2-7; TRBD2 is a possible D gene (5 bases). In germline, CDR1 is LNHDA, CDR2 SQIVND (reference sequence). The V gene lost 6 bases and the J gene lost 0 bases, with 6 bases spanning the gap. The CDR3 has 12 residues.

The chain links TRBV7-3 to TRBJ2-3, with a possible D match to TRBD2 (5 bases). The V end was cut by 3 bases, the J end by 0 bases, with 10 bases between. Germline V gene sequence: CDR1 SGHTA, CDR2 FQGTGA. The CDR3 consists of 15 residues. CDR3 nucleotide sequence: TGTGCCAGCAGCTTCGTCGGGGTTAGCACAGATACGCAGTATTTT. Translation gives CASSFVGVSTDTQYF. The full variable domain, its missing parts supplied by reference TRBV7-3 and TRBJ2-3, is GAGVSQTPSNKVTEKGKYVELRCDPISGHTALYWYRQSLGQGPEFLIYFQGTGAADDSGLPNDRFFAVRPEGSVSTLKIQRTERGDSAVYLCASSFVGVSTDTQYFGPGTRLTVL.

Only one count was recorded for this clone. V and J are TRBV5-4 and TRBJ1-2; D perhaps matches TRBD1 (5 bases). With 0 bases removed from V and 8 bases from J, the gap between germline ends came to 14 bases. This CDR3 is built from 14 residues. Germline-derived CDR1 and CDR2 are SGHNT and YYREEE (reference sequence). CDR3 DNA: TGTGCCAGCAGCTTGGGGGCCAGGGTCGAAGGCTACACCTTC. It yields the protein CASSLGARVEGYTF.

This clone came up once. The rearrangement links TRBV18 to TRBJ1-4; 7 bases agree with TRBD1. The trim removed 1 base at V and 13 bases at J, leaving 9 bases unmatched. Germline CDR1 is KGHSH and CDR2 is LQKENI. The CDR3 covers 14 residues. CDR3 protein: CASSPLGQAQGLFF. For the CDR3, the DNA is TGTGCCAGCTCACCACTAGGACAGGCCCAGGGACTGTTTTTT.

This chain joins TRBV7-8 and TRBJ1-5; 10 bases line up with TRBD1. The V gene's germline CDR1 is SGHVS and CDR2 FQNEAQ. The CDR3 is 15 residues long. The J segment lost 6 bases and the V segment lost 5 bases, leaving 7 bases of the junction unmatched. Here the CDR3 reads CASSDEGTGVQPQHF. The CDR3 DNA reads as TGTGCCAGCAGCGACGAGGGGACAGGGGTTCAGCCCCAGCATTTT.

This clone was counted between two and nine times. V usage is TRBV25-1 and J usage is TRBJ1-2, with TRBD1 matching over 10 bases. CDR3 length: 17 residues. The ends lost 1 base at V and 1 base at J; junction bases unmatched: 6. Looked up from germline, CDR1 is MGHDK and CDR2 is SYGVNS. CDR3 nucleotide sequence: TGTGCCAGCAGTGAATCCGGGGACAGGGGCGTTAACTATGGCTACACCTTC. It translates to CASSESGDRGVNYGYTF.

The chain has TRBV9 and TRBJ2-7, with D unclear. Per the germline V gene, CDR1 is SGDLS and CDR2 is YYNGEE. V was cut by 0 bases and J by 3 bases, with 13 bases left in between. The CDR3 extends over 15 amino acids. The CDR3: CASSVGALSFYEQYF. Here the CDR3 DNA reads TGTGCCAGCAGCGTAGGGGCCCTATCATTCTACGAGCAGTACTTC.

This clone was seen just once. V usage is TRBV7-8 and J usage is TRBJ2-5; D call uncertain. Trimming left V 3 bases short and J 5 bases short, with 13 bases between. CDR1 and CDR2 (germline): SGHVS, FQNEAQ. The CDR3 has 14 amino acids. CDR3 DNA sequence: TGTGCCAGCAGCTTCGACTCTAGAGTGGAGACCCAGTACTTC. It encodes CASSFDSRVETQYF.

This chain uses TRBV9 with TRBJ1-1, with TRBD1 matching over 8 bases. The ends lost 4 bases at V and 5 bases at J; junction bases unmatched: 4. Germline values: CDR1 SGDLS, CDR2 YYNGEE. This CDR3 comprises 13 residues. The CDR3 bases are TGTGCCAGCAGCCAAGACAGGGGAACTGAAGCTTTCTTT. This encodes CASSQDRGTEAFF.

The rearrangement uses TRBV19 and TRBJ1-2; the match to TRBD1 covers 9 bases. From germline, CDR1 is LNHDA and CDR2 SQIVND (reference sequence). The junction had 15 bases not matched to a gene; V was cut back by 4 bases and J by 6 bases. The length of the CDR3 is 17 residues. The CDR3 DNA follows: TGTGCCAGTAGTAAAGTTGGGACAGGGACCAACTGGGATGGCTACACCTTC. Translating gives CASSKVGTGTNWDGYTF.

The rearrangement joins TRBV4-3 to TRBJ2-5; TRBD2 matches 11 bases. Trimming took 2 bases from V and 1 from J; bases not matched to a gene: 3. The CDR3 consists of 16 residues. Per germline, CDR1 LGHNA and CDR2 YSLEER. CDR3 in amino acids: CASSQQGLAGQETQYF. CDR3 DNA: TGCGCCAGCAGCCAACAAGGACTAGCGGGCCAAGAGACCCAGTACTTC.

This chain connects TRBV5-6 to TRBJ1-6, with 11 bases that match TRBD1. The junction had 3 bases not matched to a gene; V was cut back by 3 bases and J by 4 bases. The CDR3 is 16 residues long. CDR1 and CDR2 (germline): SGHDT, YYEEEE. CDR3 sequence reads: CASSWTGGQYNSPLHF. CDR3 bases: TGTGCCAGCAGCTGGACAGGGGGCCAATATAATTCACCCCTCCACTTT.

As regards this clone: One end of the junction varies from germline; a read error may be responsible. CDR3 nucleotides: TGTGCCAGCAGCTCAAGCCGAGGCTATGGCTACGCCTTC. Its protein product is CASSSSRGYGYAF. The V gene is TRBV7-8, the J gene TRBJ1-2; D is uncertain. In germline, CDR1 is SGHVS, CDR2 FQNEAQ. The CDR3 runs 13 residues.

This clone turned up a few times. The CDR3, as DNA: TGTGCCAGCAGTGCGGACAGGGCTGAAGCTTTCTTT. It encodes CASSADRAEAFF. The chain couples TRBV25-1 to TRBJ1-1; 8 bases agree with TRBD1. Germline loops: CDR1 MGHDK, CDR2 SYGVNS. The J segment lost 6 bases and the V segment lost 4 bases, leaving 1 base of the junction unmatched. The CDR3 runs 12 residues.

The rearrangement joins TRBV5-1 to TRBJ1-5; 8 bases line up with TRBD1. Trimming cost V 5 bases and J 5 bases; bases outside gene matches: 9. This CDR3 is built from 15 residues. In germline, CDR1 is SGHRS, CDR2 YFSETQ. The CDR3 spells CASREDDRGHQPQHF. CDR3 in DNA: TGCGCCAGCAGGGAGGACGACAGGGGACATCAGCCCCAGCATTTT.

This chain uses TRBV7-6 with TRBJ2-7, with TRBD1 matching 7 bases. Looked up from germline, CDR1 is SGHVS and CDR2 is FNYEAQ. V shed 5 bases and J 0 bases; nucleotides not matched to a gene: 7. The CDR3 runs 15 residues. The CDR3 here is CASSHRQGSSYEQYF. The CDR3 bases are TGTGCCAGCAGCCACCGACAGGGTTCCTCCTACGAGCAGTACTTC.

In DNA form, the CDR3 reads TGTGCCAGCAGCCCACCCGCCAGGGGGGAGAGGGATGGCTACACCTTC. Translation: CASSPPARGERDGYTF. The V and J genes are TRBV7-8 and TRBJ1-2, with 7 positions matching TRBD1. The germline gives CDR1 SGHVS, CDR2 FQNEAQ. Trimming removed 5 bases from V and 6 bases from J; junction bases left unmatched: 15. The CDR3 is 16 amino acids.

The chain links TRBV7-2 to TRBJ2-3; possibly TRBD1 for D (5 bases). Germline CDR1 and CDR2: SGHTA and FQGNSA. This CDR3 is built from 14 residues. V lost 6 bases to trimming and J lost 8 bases, with 18 bases between them. CDR3 DNA sequence: TGTGCCAGCAGTAACCAGGTTCAGGGCGTTACGCAGTATTTT. Translation gives CASSNQVQGVTQYF.

The chain's CDR3 is CASSESGRVEQFF. The CDR3 DNA is TGTGCCAGCAGTGAATCAGGGAGGGTTGAGCAGTTCTTC. The genes are TRBV6-1 and TRBJ2-1, with 7 bases aligning to TRBD2. Trimming removed 2 bases from V and 9 bases from J; junction bases left unmatched: 4. CDR3 length equals 13 residues. CDR1 is MNHNS and CDR2 is SASEGT in the germline V gene.

The chain joins TRBV6-5 to TRBJ1-1; the D gene is possibly TRBD1 (6 bases). The V end lost 6 bases, the J end lost 9 bases, and 20 bases lay between the germline ends. Germline V gives CDR1 MNHEY, CDR2 SVGAGI. This CDR3 comprises 14 residues. The CDR3 nucleotides are TGTGCCAGCAGAGCCGAGAGTGGGGGCTGTAAAGCTTTCTTT. It encodes CASRAESGGCKAFF.

The genes are TRBV5-1 and TRBJ1-2; the D gene is possibly TRBD1 (6 bases). The CDR3 has 16 residues. Germline CDR1 and CDR2: SGHRS and YFSETQ. Between the trimmed V and J ends, which lost 1 base and 5 bases, there was a span of 18 bases. CDR3 residues: CASSLTPLATGYGYTF. The CDR3 nucleotides read TGCGCCAGCAGCTTGACACCTCTGGCGACAGGATATGGCTACACCTTC.

The gene calls are TRBV15 and TRBJ1-3; D is undetermined. V lost 1 base, J lost 0 bases, and 7 bases lay in between. There are 15 residues in the CDR3. In germline, CDR1 is LNHNV, CDR2 YYDKDF (reference sequence). Here the CDR3 reads CATSRGGDSGNTIYF. The CDR3 bases are TGTGCCACCAGCAGAGGAGGAGACTCTGGAAACACCATATATTTT. The entire variable domain, with the rest obtained from reference TRBV15 and TRBJ1-3, is as follows: DAMVIQNPRYQVTQFGKPVTLSCSQTLNHNVMYWYQQKSSQAPKLLFHYYDKDFNNEADTPDNFQSRRPNTSFCFLDIRSPGLGDTAMYLCATSRGGDSGNTIYFGEGSWLTVV.